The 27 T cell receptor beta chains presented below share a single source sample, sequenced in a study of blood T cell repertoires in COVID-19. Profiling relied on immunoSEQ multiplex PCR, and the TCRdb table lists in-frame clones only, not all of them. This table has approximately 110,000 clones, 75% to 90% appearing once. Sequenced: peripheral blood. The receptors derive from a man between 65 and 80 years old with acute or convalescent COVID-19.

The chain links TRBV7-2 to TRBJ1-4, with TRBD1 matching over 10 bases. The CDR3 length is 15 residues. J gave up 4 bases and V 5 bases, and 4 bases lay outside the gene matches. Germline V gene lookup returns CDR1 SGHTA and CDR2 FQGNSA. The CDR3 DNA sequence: TGTGCCAGCAGCGCCTGGGACAGGGGTAATGAAAAACTGTTTTTT. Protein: CASSAWDRGNEKLFF.

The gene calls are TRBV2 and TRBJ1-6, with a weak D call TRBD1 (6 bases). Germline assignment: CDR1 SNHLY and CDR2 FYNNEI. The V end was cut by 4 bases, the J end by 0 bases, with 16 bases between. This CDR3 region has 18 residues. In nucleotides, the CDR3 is TGTGCCAGCAGTGCCTTACCTGACAGGAGCTCCTATAATTCACCCCTCCACTTT. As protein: CASSALPDRSSYNSPLHF.

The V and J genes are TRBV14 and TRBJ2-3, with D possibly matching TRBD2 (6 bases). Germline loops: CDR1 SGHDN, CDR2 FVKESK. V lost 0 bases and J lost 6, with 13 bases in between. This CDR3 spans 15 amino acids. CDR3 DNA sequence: TGTGCCAGCAGCCAAGATCGGCCCGGAGGGGATACGCAGTATTTT. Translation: CASSQDRPGGDTQYF.

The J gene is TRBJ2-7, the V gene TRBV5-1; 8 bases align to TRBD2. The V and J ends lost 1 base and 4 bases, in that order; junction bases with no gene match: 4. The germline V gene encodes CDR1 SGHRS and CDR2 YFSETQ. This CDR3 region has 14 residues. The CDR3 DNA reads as TGCGCCAGCAGCTTGAGCGGGGGCCAGTACGAGCAGTACTTC. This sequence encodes CASSLSGGQYEQYF.

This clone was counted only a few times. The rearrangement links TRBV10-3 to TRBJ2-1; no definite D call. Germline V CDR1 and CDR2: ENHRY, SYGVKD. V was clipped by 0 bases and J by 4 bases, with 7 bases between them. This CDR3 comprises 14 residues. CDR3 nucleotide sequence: TGTGCCATCAGTGAGTCGACTCGGTACAATGAGCAGTTCTTC. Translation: CAISESTRYNEQFF.

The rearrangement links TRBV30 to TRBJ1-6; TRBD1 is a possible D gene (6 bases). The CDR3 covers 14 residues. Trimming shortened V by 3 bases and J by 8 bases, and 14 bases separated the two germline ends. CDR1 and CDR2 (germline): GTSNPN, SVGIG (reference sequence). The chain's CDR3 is CAWRDPGTHSPLHF. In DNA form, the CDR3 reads TGTGCCTGGAGAGATCCCGGGACACATTCACCCCTCCACTTT.

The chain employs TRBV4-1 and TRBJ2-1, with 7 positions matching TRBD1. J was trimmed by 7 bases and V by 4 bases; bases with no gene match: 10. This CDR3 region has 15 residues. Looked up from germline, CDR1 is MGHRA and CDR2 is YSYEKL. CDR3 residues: CASSLSTQGWNEQFF. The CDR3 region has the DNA TGCGCCAGCAGCCTATCTACACAGGGGTGGAATGAGCAGTTCTTC.

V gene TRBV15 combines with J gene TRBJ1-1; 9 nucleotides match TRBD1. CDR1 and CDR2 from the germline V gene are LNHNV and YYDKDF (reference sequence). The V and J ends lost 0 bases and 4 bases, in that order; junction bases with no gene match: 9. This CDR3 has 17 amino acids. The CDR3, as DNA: TGTGCCACCAGCAGAGATCTAACAGGGGGCCTGGGCACTGAAGCTTTCTTT. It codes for CATSRDLTGGLGTEAFF. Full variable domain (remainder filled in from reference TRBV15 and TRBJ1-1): DAMVIQNPRYQVTQFGKPVTLSCSQTLNHNVMYWYQQKSSQAPKLLFHYYDKDFNNEADTPDNFQSRRPNTSFCFLDIRSPGLGDTAMYLCATSRDLTGGLGTEAFFGQGTRLTVV.

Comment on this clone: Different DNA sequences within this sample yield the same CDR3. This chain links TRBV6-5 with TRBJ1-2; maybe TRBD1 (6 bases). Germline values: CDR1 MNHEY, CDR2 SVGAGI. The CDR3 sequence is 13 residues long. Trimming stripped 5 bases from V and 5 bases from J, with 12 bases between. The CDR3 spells CASSRTEKYGYTF. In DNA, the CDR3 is TGTGCCAGCAGTCGGACAGAGAAGTATGGCTACACCTTC.

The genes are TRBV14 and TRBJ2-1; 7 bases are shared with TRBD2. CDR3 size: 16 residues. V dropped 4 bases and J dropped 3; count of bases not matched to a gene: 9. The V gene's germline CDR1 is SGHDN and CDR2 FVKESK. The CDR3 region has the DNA TGTGCCAGCAGCCGCTCGGGGACTATTAACTACAATGAGCAGTTCTTC. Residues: CASSRSGTINYNEQFF.

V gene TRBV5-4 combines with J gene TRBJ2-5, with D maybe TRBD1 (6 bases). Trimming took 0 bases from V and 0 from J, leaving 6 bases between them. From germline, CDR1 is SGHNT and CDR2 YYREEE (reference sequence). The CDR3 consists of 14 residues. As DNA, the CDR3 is TGTGCCAGCAGCTTGGACAGGGACCAAGAGACCCAGTACTTC. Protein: CASSLDRDQETQYF.

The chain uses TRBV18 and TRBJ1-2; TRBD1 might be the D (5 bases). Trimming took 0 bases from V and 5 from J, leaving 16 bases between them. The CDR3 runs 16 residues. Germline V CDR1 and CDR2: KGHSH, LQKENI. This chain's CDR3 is CASSPPARDSGYGYTF. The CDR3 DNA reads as TGTGCCAGCTCACCACCGGCGAGGGACTCTGGATATGGCTACACCTTC.

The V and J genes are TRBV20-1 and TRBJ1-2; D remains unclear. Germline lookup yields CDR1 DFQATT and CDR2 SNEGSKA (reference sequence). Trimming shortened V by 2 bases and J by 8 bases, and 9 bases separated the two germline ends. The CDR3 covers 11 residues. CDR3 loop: CSARHKRGYTF. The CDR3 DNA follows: TGCAGTGCTAGACACAAGAGGGGCTACACCTTC.

The CDR3 loop is CASSLVTGDTEAFF. In nucleotides, the CDR3 is TGCGCCAGCAGCTTGGTTACAGGGGACACTGAAGCTTTCTTT. The genes are TRBV5-1 and TRBJ1-1; 7 nucleotides line up with TRBD1. The J segment lost 3 bases and the V segment lost 0 bases, leaving 2 bases of the junction unmatched. Germline V gives CDR1 SGHRS, CDR2 YFSETQ. This CDR3 has 14 amino acids.

For the CDR3, the DNA is TGTGCCAGCAGTTGGTTCACAGATCTATTAGAGGAGACCCAGTACTTC. It encodes CASSWFTDLLEETQYF. The V and J genes are TRBV27 and TRBJ2-5; D not resolved. CDR3 size: 16 residues. CDR1 and CDR2 (germline): MNHEY, SMNVEV (reference sequence). V was shortened by 4 bases and J by 5 bases, with 20 bases between the two germline ends.

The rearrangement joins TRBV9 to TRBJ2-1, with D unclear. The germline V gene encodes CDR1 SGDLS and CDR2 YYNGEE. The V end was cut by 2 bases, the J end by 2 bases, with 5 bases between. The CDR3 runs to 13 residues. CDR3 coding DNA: TGTGCCAGCAGCGTCTACCCCTACAATGAGCAGTTCTTC. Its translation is CASSVYPYNEQFF.

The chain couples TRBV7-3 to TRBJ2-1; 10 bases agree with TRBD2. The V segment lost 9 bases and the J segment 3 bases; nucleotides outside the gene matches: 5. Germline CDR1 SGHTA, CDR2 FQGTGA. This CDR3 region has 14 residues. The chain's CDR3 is CASGRTSGYNEQFF. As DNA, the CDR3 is TGTGCCAGTGGCAGGACTAGCGGCTACAATGAGCAGTTCTTC.

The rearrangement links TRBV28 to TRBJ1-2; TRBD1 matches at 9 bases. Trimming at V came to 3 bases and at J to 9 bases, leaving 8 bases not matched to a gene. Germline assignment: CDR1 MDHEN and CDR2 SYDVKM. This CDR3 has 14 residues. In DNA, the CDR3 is TGTGCCAGCAGTTTGCCGGGACAGGGAACGAGCTACACCTTC. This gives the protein CASSLPGQGTSYTF.

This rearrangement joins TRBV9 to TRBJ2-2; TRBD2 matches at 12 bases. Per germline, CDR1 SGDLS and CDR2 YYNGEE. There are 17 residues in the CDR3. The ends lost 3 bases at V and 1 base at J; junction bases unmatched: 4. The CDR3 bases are TGTGCCAGCAGCGCACGACTAGCGGGAGAGAACACCGGGGAGCTGTTTTTT. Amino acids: CASSARLAGENTGELFF.

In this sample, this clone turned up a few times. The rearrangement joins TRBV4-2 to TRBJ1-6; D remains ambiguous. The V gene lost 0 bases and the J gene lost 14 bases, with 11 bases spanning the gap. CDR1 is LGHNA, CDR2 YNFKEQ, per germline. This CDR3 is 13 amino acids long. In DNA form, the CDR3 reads TGTGCCAGCAGCCAAGATGAGGGAAAGTCCCTCCACTTT. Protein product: CASSQDEGKSLHF.

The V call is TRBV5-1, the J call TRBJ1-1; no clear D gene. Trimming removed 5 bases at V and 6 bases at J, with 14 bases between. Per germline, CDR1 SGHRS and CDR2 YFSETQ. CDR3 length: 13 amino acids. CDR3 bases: TGCGCCAGCAGACCGGGAGATCGGGCTGAAGCTTTCTTT. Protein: CASRPGDRAEAFF.

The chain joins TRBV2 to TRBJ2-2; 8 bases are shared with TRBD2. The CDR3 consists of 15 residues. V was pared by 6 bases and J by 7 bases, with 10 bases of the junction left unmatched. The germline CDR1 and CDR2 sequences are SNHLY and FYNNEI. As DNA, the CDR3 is TGTGCCAGCAGCGGAGCGGGGGCTCGTATCGGGGAGCTGTTTTTT. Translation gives CASSGAGARIGELFF.

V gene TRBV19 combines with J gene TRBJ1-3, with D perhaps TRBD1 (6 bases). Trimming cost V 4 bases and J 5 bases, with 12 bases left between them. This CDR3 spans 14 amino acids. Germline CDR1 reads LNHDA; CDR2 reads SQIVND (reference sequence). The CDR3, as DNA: TGTGCCAGTAGTACCGACAGGTCGCGAAACACCATATATTTT. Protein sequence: CASSTDRSRNTIYF.

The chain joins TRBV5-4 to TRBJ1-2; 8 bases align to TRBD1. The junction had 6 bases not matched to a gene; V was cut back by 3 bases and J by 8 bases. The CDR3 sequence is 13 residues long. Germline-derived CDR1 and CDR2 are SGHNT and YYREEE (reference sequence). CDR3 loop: CASSSRQGKGYTF. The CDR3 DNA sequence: TGTGCCAGCAGCTCCCGACAGGGGAAGGGCTACACCTTC.

This CDR3 reads CASSLSGGGDTQYF. The CDR3 DNA reads as TGCGCCAGCAGCTTGTCTGGGGGAGGAGATACGCAGTATTTT. The V call is TRBV5-1, the J call TRBJ2-3; maybe TRBD2 (6 bases). The V gene lost 1 base and the J gene lost 5 bases, with 11 bases spanning the gap. Germline-derived CDR1 and CDR2 are SGHRS and YFSETQ. This CDR3 has 14 amino acids.

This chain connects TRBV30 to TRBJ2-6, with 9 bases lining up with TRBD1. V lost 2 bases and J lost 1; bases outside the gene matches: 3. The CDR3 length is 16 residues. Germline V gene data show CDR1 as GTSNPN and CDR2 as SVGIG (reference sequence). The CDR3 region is CAWSTQGASGANVLTF. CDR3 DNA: TGTGCCTGGAGTACACAGGGGGCTTCTGGGGCCAACGTCCTGACTTTC. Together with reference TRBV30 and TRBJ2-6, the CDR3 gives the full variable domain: SQTIHQWPATLVQPVGSPLSLECTVEGTSNPNLYWYRQAAGRGLQLLFYSVGIGQISSEVPQNLSASRPQDRQFILSSKKLLLSDSGFYLCAWSTQGASGANVLTFGAGSRLTVL.

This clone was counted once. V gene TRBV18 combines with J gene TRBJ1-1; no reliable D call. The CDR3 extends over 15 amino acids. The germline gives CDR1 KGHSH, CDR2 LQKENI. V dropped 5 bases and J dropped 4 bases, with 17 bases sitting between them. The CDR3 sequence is CASSFTAPRGTEAFF. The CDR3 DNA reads TGTGCCAGCTCATTTACGGCCCCTCGCGGCACTGAAGCTTTCTTT.